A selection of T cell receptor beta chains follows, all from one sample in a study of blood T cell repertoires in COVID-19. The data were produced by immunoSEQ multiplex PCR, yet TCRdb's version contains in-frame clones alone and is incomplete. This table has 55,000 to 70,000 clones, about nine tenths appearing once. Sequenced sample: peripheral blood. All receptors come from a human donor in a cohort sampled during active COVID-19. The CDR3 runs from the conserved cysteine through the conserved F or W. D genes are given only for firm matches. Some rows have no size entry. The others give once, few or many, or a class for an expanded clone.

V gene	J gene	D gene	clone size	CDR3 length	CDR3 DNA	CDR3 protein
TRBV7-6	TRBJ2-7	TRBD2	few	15	TGTGCCAGCAGCGGTGGGGAGGGGAGCTCCTACGAGCAGTACTTC	CASSGGEGSSYEQYF
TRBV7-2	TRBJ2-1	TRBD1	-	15	TGTGCCAGCAGCTGGGGACAGACCACCTACAATGAGCAGTTCTTC	CASSWGQTTYNEQFF
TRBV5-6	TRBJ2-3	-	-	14	TGTGCCAGCAGCTTTCGAGGTGGCACAGATACGCAGTATTTT	CASSFRGGTDTQYF
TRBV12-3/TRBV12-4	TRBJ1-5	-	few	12	TGTGCCAGCAGTTTAGTTATCCCCCCCCAGCATTTT	CASSLVIPPQHF
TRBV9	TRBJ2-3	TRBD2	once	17	TGTGCCAGCAGCGCCCTTTGGACTAGCGGGAGCACAGATACGCAGTATTTT	CASSALWTSGSTDTQYF
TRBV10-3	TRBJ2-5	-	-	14	TGTGCCATCAGTGCCCGCGGGGTCGACGAGACCCAGTACTTC	CAISARGVDETQYF
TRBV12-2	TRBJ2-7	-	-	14	TGTGCAAGTCGCGAACCGGGACTAGAAGTTTTGGAGTACTTC	CASREPGLEVLEYF
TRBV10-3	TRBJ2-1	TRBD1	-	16	TGTGCCATCAGTGAGAATCTGGGACAGGGGATTGATGAGCAGTTCTTC	CAISENLGQGIDEQFF
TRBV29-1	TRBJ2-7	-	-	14	TGCAGCGTTGTTGAAGTGGGACACTTCTACGAGCAGTACTTC	CSVVEVGHFYEQYF
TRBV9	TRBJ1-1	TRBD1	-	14	TGTGCCAGCAGCGCGACAGGGGCGAACACTGAAGCTTTCTTT	CASSATGANTEAFF
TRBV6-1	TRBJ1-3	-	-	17	TGTGCCAGCAGTGACAGGGCCCCGGTTTGGAGTGGAAACACCATATATTTT	CASSDRAPVWSGNTIYF
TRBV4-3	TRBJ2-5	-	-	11	TGCGCCAGCAGCCCAAGCGTCTCCCAGTACTTC	CASSPSVSQYF
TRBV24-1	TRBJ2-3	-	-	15	TGTGCCACTGCGACCGGGGGACGGGGCACAGATACGCAGTATTTT	CATATGGRGTDTQYF
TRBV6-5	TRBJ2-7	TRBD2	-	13	TGTGCCAGCGGGGCGGGAGGAAGCGACGAGCAGTACTTC	CASGAGGSDEQYF
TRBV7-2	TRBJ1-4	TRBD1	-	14	TGTGCCAGCAGCCAGACAGGGACTAATGAAAAACTGTTTTTT	CASSQTGTNEKLFF
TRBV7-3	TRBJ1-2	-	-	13	TGTGCCAGCAGCCCTGGAAGTCTGGGCGGCTACACCTTC	CASSPGSLGGYTF
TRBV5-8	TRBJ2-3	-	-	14	TGTGCCAGCAGCTTGGGGCAGGCGACAGATACGCAGTATTTT	CASSLGQATDTQYF
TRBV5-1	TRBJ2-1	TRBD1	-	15	TGCGCCAGCAGCTTGCTTCAGGGGGCTTCCAATGAGCAGTTCTTC	CASSLLQGASNEQFF
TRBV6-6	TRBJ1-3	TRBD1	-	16	TGTGCCAGCAGTTACCAATGGGACAGTGTTAAGAACACCATATATTTT	CASSYQWDSVKNTIYF
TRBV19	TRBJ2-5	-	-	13	TGTGCCAGTAGTATTGGGGCTTTTAAGACCCAGTACTTC	CASSIGAFKTQYF
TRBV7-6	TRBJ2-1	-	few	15	TGTGCCAGCAGCCCATGGCACCCTCCGAACAATGAGCAGTTCTTC	CASSPWHPPNNEQFF
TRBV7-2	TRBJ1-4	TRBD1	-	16	TGTGCCAGCAGCTTAACCCCACAAGGGGGCCGGGAAAAACTGTTTTTT	CASSLTPQGGREKLFF
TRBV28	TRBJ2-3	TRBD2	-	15	TGTGCCAGCACCCGCGGGGGGGGTGGCACAGATACGCAGTATTTT	CASTRGGGGTDTQYF
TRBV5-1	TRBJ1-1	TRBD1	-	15	TGCGCCAGCAGCTTATACCGGGACAGGGGTACTGAAGCTTTCTTT	CASSLYRDRGTEAFF
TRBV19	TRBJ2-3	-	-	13	TGTGCCAGTAGTATATTATTGACAGATACGCAGTATTTT	CASSILLTDTQYF
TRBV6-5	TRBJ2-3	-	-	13	TGTGCCAGCAGTCGGACAGCCACAGATACGCAGTATTTT	CASSRTATDTQYF
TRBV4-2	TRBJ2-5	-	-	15	TGTGCCAGCAGCCAAGGTCGGCCAGGGGAGGAGACCCAGTACTTC	CASSQGRPGEETQYF
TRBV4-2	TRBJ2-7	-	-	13	TGTGCCAGCAGCCATGGACTGGGAAACGAGCAGTACTTC	CASSHGLGNEQYF
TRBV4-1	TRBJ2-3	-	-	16	TGCGCCAGCAGCCAAGCCCCAGGGATCGGGACAGATACGCAGTATTTT	CASSQAPGIGTDTQYF
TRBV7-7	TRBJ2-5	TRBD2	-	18	TGTGCTAGCAGCTGCCCGCCCGTCCGGGGGGGCCTAGGAGAGACCCAGTACTTC	CASSCPPVRGGLGETQYF
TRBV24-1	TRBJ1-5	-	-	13	TGTGCCACCAGCGCCGGGTTTGGTCAGCCCCAGCATTTT	CATSAGFGQPQHF
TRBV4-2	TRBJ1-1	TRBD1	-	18	TGTGCCAGCAGCCTGCGGACAGGGGGCATGGACATGAACACTGAAGCTTTCTTT	CASSLRTGGMDMNTEAFF
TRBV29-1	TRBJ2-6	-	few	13	TGCAGCGCATCCTTGTCTGGGGCCAACGTCCTGACTTTC	CSASLSGANVLTF
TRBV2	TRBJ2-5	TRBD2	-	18	TGTGCCAGCAGTACTCAAATATCTAGCGGAGATCACCAAGAGACCCAGTACTTC	CASSTQISSGDHQETQYF
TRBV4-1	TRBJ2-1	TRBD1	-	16	TGCGCCAGCAGCCAAGCCGACAGGGGCGGGAACAATGAGCAGTTCTTC	CASSQADRGGNNEQFF
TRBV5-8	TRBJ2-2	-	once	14	TGTGCCAGCAGCTGGGGACTTAACACCGGGGAGCTGTTTTTT	CASSWGLNTGELFF
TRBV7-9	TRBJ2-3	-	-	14	TGTGCCAGCAGCCTCATTCGAGGCACAGATACGCAGTATTTT	CASSLIRGTDTQYF
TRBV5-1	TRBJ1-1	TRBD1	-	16	TGCGCCAGCAGCTCAGGGACAGGGGCTCCCTTAGGTGAAGCTTTCTTT	CASSSGTGAPLGEAFF
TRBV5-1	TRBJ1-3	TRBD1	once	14	TGCGCCAGCAGCCCGGGACAGAGTGGAAACACCATATATTTT	CASSPGQSGNTIYF
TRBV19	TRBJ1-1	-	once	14	TGTGCCAGTAGGAGCCCACAGGGTTTCACTGAAGCTTTCTTT	CASRSPQGFTEAFF
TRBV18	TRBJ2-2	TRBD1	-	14	TGTGCCAGCTCACCGGAACAGGGGGCCGGGGAGCTGTTTTTT	CASSPEQGAGELFF
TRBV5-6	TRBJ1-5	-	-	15	TGTGCCAGCAGCGCCCGCGCAGGCAAAAATCAGCCCCAGCATTTT	CASSARAGKNQPQHF
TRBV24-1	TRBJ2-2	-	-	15	TGTGCCACCAGTGTGGTAGGACTACACACCGGGGAGCTGTTTTTT	CATSVVGLHTGELFF
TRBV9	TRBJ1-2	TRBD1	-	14	TGTGCCAGCAGCGTAGGTGGGACAGCTCAGGGCTACACCTTC	CASSVGGTAQGYTF
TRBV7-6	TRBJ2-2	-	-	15	TGTGCCAGCAGCCACCCGGGACACCGCGGCGGGGAGCTGTTTTTT	CASSHPGHRGGELFF
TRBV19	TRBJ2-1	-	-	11	TGTGCCAGTCGGGCGGGCAATGAGCAGTTCTTC	CASRAGNEQFF
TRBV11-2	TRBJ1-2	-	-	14	TGTGCCAGCAGCTTAGATTGGGACTCGTATGGCTACACCTTC	CASSLDWDSYGYTF